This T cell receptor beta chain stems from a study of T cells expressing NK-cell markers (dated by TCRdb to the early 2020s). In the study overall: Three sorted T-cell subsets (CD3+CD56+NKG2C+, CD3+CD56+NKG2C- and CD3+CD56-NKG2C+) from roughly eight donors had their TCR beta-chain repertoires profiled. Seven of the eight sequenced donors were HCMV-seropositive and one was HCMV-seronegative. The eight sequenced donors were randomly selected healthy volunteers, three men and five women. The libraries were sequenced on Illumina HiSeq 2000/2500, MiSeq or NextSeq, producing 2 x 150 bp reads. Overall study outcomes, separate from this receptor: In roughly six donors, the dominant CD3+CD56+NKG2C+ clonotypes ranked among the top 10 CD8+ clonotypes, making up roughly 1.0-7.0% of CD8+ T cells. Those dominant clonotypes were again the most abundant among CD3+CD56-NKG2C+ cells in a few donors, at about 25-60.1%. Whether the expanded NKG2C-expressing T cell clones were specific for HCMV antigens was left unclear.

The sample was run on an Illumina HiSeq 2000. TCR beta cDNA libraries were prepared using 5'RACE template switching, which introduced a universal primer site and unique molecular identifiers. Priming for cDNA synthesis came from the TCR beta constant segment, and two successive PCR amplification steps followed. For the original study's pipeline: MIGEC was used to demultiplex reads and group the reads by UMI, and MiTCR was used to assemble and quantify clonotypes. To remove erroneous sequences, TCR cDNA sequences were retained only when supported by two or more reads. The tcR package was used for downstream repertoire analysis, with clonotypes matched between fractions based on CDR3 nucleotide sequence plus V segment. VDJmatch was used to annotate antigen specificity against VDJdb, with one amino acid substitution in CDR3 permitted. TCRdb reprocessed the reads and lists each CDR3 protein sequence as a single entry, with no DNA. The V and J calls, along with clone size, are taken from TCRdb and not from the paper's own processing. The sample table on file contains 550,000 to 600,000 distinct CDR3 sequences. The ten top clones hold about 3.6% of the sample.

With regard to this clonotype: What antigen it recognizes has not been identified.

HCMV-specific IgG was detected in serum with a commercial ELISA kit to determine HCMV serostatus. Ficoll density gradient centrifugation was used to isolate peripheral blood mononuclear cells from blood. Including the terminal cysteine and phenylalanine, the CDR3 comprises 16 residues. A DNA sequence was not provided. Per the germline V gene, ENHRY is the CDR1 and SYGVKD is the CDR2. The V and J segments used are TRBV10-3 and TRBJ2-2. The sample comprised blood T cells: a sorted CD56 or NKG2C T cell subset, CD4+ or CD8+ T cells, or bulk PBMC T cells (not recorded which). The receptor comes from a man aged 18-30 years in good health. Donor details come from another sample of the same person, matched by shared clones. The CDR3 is CAISDPSGQDTGELFF.